Described below is a single T cell receptor (beta chain) sequence and its context. Its antigen remains unknown. V was clipped by 0 bases and J by 1 base, with 9 bases between them. The CDR3 sequence is 15 residues long. Per germline, CDR1 KGHSH and CDR2 LQKENI. The data originate from a study of CD4 T cells in relation to SARS-CoV-2 and coronaviruses. Across the whole study: After roughly eleven days of antigen culture, PBMC TCR beta CDR3s were sequenced. The negative reference was HIV-1 Nef peptide pool or peptide-free culture.

TCRdb's table, derived via immunoSEQ multiplex PCR, lists solely in-frame clones and lacks some. The repertoire holds roughly 30,000 clones, around 84% seen once, with about 20% in the top ten. Study-wide points: Compared with monoreactive clones, crossreactive clones showed significantly weaker SARS-CoV-2 expansion.

Before the COVID-19 pandemic, during about 2011-2019, CD4+ T cells were taken from unexposed donors. The cells were cultured for under twelve days before CD4+ T cells were isolated. Testing used SARS-CoV-2 S/N and four cold-coronavirus spikes on unexposed-donor CD4+ T cells, cells permitting. The chain couples TRBV18 to TRBJ1-1; tentative D call: TRBD1 (5 bases). The sequenced sample was CD4+ T cells from PBMCs, cultured in vitro. The clonotype originates from a human donor in good health. Here the CDR3 DNA reads TGTGCCAGCTCACCACCGGAGAGGGGGAACACTGAAGCTTTCTTT. It specifies CASSPPERGNTEAFF.